This record concerns one TCR beta chain sequence. Its antigen is not identified. The authors reverse transcribed all of the isolated RNA, so sequencing captured expressed TCRB transcripts. Method: immunoSEQ multiplex PCR; TCRdb's copy keeps in-frame clones and lacks some. Here the sample spans roughly 280,000 clones, around 24% being singletons. The sample is drawn from a study of beta chain features in type 1 diabetes. Looking at the study overall: Healthy donors, compared against patients, showed similar age, gender and cell yields.

Germline lookup yields CDR1 KGHSH and CDR2 LQKENI. This CDR3 is built from 13 residues. V lost 4 bases and J 2 bases, leaving 7 bases between the germline ends. Study-wide results and caveats: The study found moderately but significantly shorter TCRB CDR3s in all four CD4+ subsets of Type 1 diabetes patients. PCR could preferentially amplify shorter templates, alike in patients and controls. The study left unresolved whether HLA type influences TCRB rearrangement.

Blood was collected once per donor into heparin, averaging approximately 0.12 L. The sample was naive CD4+ T cells from blood. This TCR derives from a woman in her twenties or thirties with type 1 diabetes. This chain uses TRBV18 with TRBJ2-3; the D is unclear. The CDR3: CASSLIVTDTQYF. CDR3 in DNA: TGTGCCAGCTCACTCATAGTCACAGATACGCAGTATTTT.